This is a list of T cell receptor beta chains from one sample in a study of cytomegalovirus exposure and HLA in healthy donors. Sequencing used immunoSEQ multiplex PCR; TCRdb keeps in-frame clones, though not all of them. Of fewer than 250,000 clones listed, about three quarters are singletons. Sequenced input: PBMCs. Receptors were obtained from a woman aged 25 to 45 in good health and CMV-seropositive. The CDR3 runs from the conserved cysteine through the conserved F or W. D genes are given only for firm matches. Expanded clones are given a class, and other clones once, few, many or no size at all.

cdr3_length: 14
v_call: TRBV19
d_call: .
clone_size: .
j_call: TRBJ2-3
cdr3_nt: TGTGCCAGTAGTATTTTGGCTTTCACAGATACGCAGTATTTT
cdr3_aa: CASSILAFTDTQYF

cdr3_length: 15
v_call: TRBV30
d_call: TRBD1
clone_size: .
j_call: TRBJ1-1
cdr3_nt: TGTGCCTGGAGTAAACCCGGACAGGTGAACACTGAAGCTTTCTTT
cdr3_aa: CAWSKPGQVNTEAFF

cdr3_length: 14
v_call: TRBV5-6
d_call: .
clone_size: .
j_call: TRBJ1-3
cdr3_nt: TGTGCCAGCAGCTTGGTGGCAGCTGGAAACACCATATATTTT
cdr3_aa: CASSLVAAGNTIYF

cdr3_length: 15
v_call: TRBV7-9
d_call: TRBD2
clone_size: .
j_call: TRBJ2-5
cdr3_nt: TGTGCCAGCAGGGGACTAGCGGGGGCCCAAGAGACCCAGTACTTC
cdr3_aa: CASRGLAGAQETQYF

cdr3_length: 12
v_call: TRBV7-9
d_call: .
clone_size: .
j_call: TRBJ2-3
cdr3_nt: TGTGCCAGCAGCCCCTCGGGGGATACGCAGTATTTT
cdr3_aa: CASSPSGDTQYF

cdr3_length: 12
v_call: TRBV28
d_call: TRBD1
clone_size: .
j_call: TRBJ1-6
cdr3_nt: TGTGCCACAGACAGGGGATATTCACCCCTCCACTTT
cdr3_aa: CATDRGYSPLHF

cdr3_length: 14
v_call: TRBV6-6
d_call: .
clone_size: few
j_call: TRBJ2-3
cdr3_nt: TGTGCCAGCAGCCCACTGGGGGGACAGATGAAGCAGTATTTT
cdr3_aa: CASSPLGGQMKQYF

cdr3_length: 13
v_call: TRBV15
d_call: TRBD1
clone_size: .
j_call: TRBJ2-7
cdr3_nt: TGTGCCACCAGCGGAATTTACCGGGACAGTCAGTACTTC
cdr3_aa: CATSGIYRDSQYF

cdr3_length: 15
v_call: TRBV28
d_call: TRBD1
clone_size: once
j_call: TRBJ1-1
cdr3_nt: TGTGCCAGCAGTGTTGCCGGGACAGGGAGGGCTGAAGCTTTCTTT
cdr3_aa: CASSVAGTGRAEAFF

cdr3_length: 15
v_call: TRBV7-3
d_call: TRBD2
clone_size: .
j_call: TRBJ2-2
cdr3_nt: TGTGCCAGCAGACGACTAGCGGGAGGAGTCGGGGAGCTGTTTTTT
cdr3_aa: CASRRLAGGVGELFF

cdr3_length: 14
v_call: TRBV10-3
d_call: .
clone_size: .
j_call: TRBJ1-3
cdr3_nt: TGTGCCAGCCAACATCAACCTTCTGGAAACACCATATATTTT
cdr3_aa: CASQHQPSGNTIYF

cdr3_length: 16
v_call: TRBV7-3
d_call: TRBD2
clone_size: .
j_call: TRBJ2-3
cdr3_nt: TGTGCCAGCAGCCCGGGTGTGGGGGGGTTCGCAGATACGCAGTATTTT
cdr3_aa: CASSPGVGGFADTQYF

cdr3_length: 16
v_call: TRBV7-2
d_call: TRBD1
clone_size: .
j_call: TRBJ2-4
cdr3_nt: TGTGCCAGCAGCCCCCGGACAGGGTACCGTCAAAACATTCAGTACTTC
cdr3_aa: CASSPRTGYRQNIQYF

cdr3_length: 15
v_call: TRBV10-3
d_call: .
clone_size: once
j_call: TRBJ1-5
cdr3_nt: TGTGCCATCAGTTGGGAGTGGGGTAGCAATCAGCCCCAGCATTTT
cdr3_aa: CAISWEWGSNQPQHF

cdr3_length: 12
v_call: TRBV6-5
d_call: TRBD2
clone_size: .
j_call: TRBJ2-7
cdr3_nt: TGTGCCCCCGGGCTAGCGGGAGACGAGCAGTACTTC
cdr3_aa: CAPGLAGDEQYF

cdr3_length: 16
v_call: TRBV28
d_call: TRBD2
clone_size: .
j_call: TRBJ2-1
cdr3_nt: TGTGCCAGCACGTTCACATTAGCGGGGGAATTCAATGAGCAGTTCTTC
cdr3_aa: CASTFTLAGEFNEQFF

cdr3_length: 18
v_call: TRBV30
d_call: .
clone_size: .
j_call: TRBJ1-6
cdr3_nt: TGTGCCTGGAGTGATCCATTCAAAAGGACTCTCTGGAATTCACCCCTCCACTTT
cdr3_aa: CAWSDPFKRTLWNSPLHF

cdr3_length: 17
v_call: TRBV19
d_call: TRBD1
clone_size: .
j_call: TRBJ1-4
cdr3_nt: TGTGCCAGTAGTACGTTCGGGACAGGGGGCACTAATGAAAAACTGTTTTTT
cdr3_aa: CASSTFGTGGTNEKLFF

cdr3_length: 14
v_call: TRBV5-4
d_call: TRBD2
clone_size: .
j_call: TRBJ2-7
cdr3_nt: TGTGCCAGCAGCTTAGCGACTAGCGGCTACGAGCAGTACTTC
cdr3_aa: CASSLATSGYEQYF

cdr3_length: 19
v_call: TRBV11-2
d_call: TRBD2
clone_size: .
j_call: TRBJ2-2
cdr3_nt: TGTGCCAGCAGACCAAGCCGGGGACTAGCGGGAGGGTACACCGGGGAGCTGTTTTTT
cdr3_aa: CASRPSRGLAGGYTGELFF

cdr3_length: 14
v_call: TRBV30
d_call: .
clone_size: .
j_call: TRBJ1-2
cdr3_nt: TGTGCCTGGAGTTCGACACGCCAAACCTATGGCTACACCTTC
cdr3_aa: CAWSSTRQTYGYTF

cdr3_length: 16
v_call: TRBV4-2
d_call: .
clone_size: few
j_call: TRBJ2-1
cdr3_nt: TGTGCCAGCAGCCCCTACGGGGGTAGCTCCTACAATGAGCAGTTCTTC
cdr3_aa: CASSPYGGSSYNEQFF

cdr3_length: 13
v_call: TRBV4-1
d_call: TRBD1
clone_size: .
j_call: TRBJ1-4
cdr3_nt: TGCGCCAGCAGCCGACAGGGGAATGAAAAACTGTTTTTT
cdr3_aa: CASSRQGNEKLFF

cdr3_length: 16
v_call: TRBV30
d_call: TRBD1
clone_size: .
j_call: TRBJ1-5
cdr3_nt: TGTGCCTGGAATATCGGGACAGGGCTGGGGAATCAGCCCCAGCATTTT
cdr3_aa: CAWNIGTGLGNQPQHF

cdr3_length: 15
v_call: TRBV2
d_call: .
clone_size: once
j_call: TRBJ1-1
cdr3_nt: TGTGCCAGCAGTGATCAGGGAGGAGGGAACACTGAAGCTTTCTTT
cdr3_aa: CASSDQGGGNTEAFF

cdr3_length: 13
v_call: TRBV19
d_call: TRBD2
clone_size: .
j_call: TRBJ2-5
cdr3_nt: TGTGCCACCCGGCTAGCGGCCCAAGAGACCCAGTACTTC
cdr3_aa: CATRLAAQETQYF

cdr3_length: 18
v_call: TRBV28
d_call: TRBD2
clone_size: .
j_call: TRBJ2-1
cdr3_nt: TGTGCCAGCAGGCAGTTTTCGCGAGGGAGGGCCGGGGAAAATGAGCAGTTCTTC
cdr3_aa: CASRQFSRGRAGENEQFF

cdr3_length: 14
v_call: TRBV11-2
d_call: .
clone_size: .
j_call: TRBJ1-1
cdr3_nt: TGTGCCAGCACCAGGACAGCGACGAACACTGAAGCTTTCTTT
cdr3_aa: CASTRTATNTEAFF

cdr3_length: 17
v_call: TRBV5-6
d_call: .
clone_size: .
j_call: TRBJ2-7
cdr3_nt: TGTGCCAGCAGCTTGGGAGGTGGACTCTCTGTCCTTTACGAGCAGTACTTC
cdr3_aa: CASSLGGGLSVLYEQYF

cdr3_length: 15
v_call: TRBV11-2
d_call: .
clone_size: .
j_call: TRBJ2-1
cdr3_nt: TGTGCCAGCAGCCCCTCCTCGGGGTCCTACAATGAGCAGTTCTTC
cdr3_aa: CASSPSSGSYNEQFF

cdr3_length: 15
v_call: TRBV7-8
d_call: .
clone_size: .
j_call: TRBJ1-2
cdr3_nt: TGTGCCAGCAGCTTAGCGTGGGAGGGGGGCGATGGCTACACCTTC
cdr3_aa: CASSLAWEGGDGYTF

cdr3_length: 15
v_call: TRBV7-9
d_call: TRBD1
clone_size: .
j_call: TRBJ1-2
cdr3_nt: TGTGCCAGCAGCTTAGACGGCGCAGGGGGAGATGGCTACACCTTC
cdr3_aa: CASSLDGAGGDGYTF

cdr3_length: 12
v_call: TRBV7-2
d_call: .
clone_size: few
j_call: TRBJ2-7
cdr3_nt: TGTGCCAGCAGCTTAGCTTTCTCTGAGCAGTACTTC
cdr3_aa: CASSLAFSEQYF

cdr3_length: 14
v_call: TRBV6-1
d_call: TRBD2
clone_size: .
j_call: TRBJ2-3
cdr3_nt: TGTGCCACTTTGCGGGACCTCGCGGGGGGTACGCAGTATTTT
cdr3_aa: CATLRDLAGGTQYF

cdr3_length: 11
v_call: TRBV28
d_call: .
clone_size: .
j_call: TRBJ2-7
cdr3_nt: TGTGCCAGCAGCAGGTCCTACGAGCAGTACTTC
cdr3_aa: CASSRSYEQYF

cdr3_length: 17
v_call: TRBV7-8
d_call: TRBD1
clone_size: .
j_call: TRBJ1-3
cdr3_nt: TGTGCCAGCAGCTTAGCCTATAGACAGGGCACTGGAAACACCATATATTTT
cdr3_aa: CASSLAYRQGTGNTIYF

cdr3_length: 16
v_call: TRBV15
d_call: TRBD1
clone_size: .
j_call: TRBJ2-3
cdr3_nt: TGTGCCACCAGCAGAGAGGGACAGGGGAGCCCAGATACGCAGTATTTT
cdr3_aa: CATSREGQGSPDTQYF

cdr3_length: 13
v_call: TRBV27
d_call: .
clone_size: .
j_call: TRBJ1-1
cdr3_nt: TGTGCCAGCAGACCTTCGGGGGGCGGTGAAGCTTTCTTT
cdr3_aa: CASRPSGGGEAFF

cdr3_length: 15
v_call: TRBV7-2
d_call: TRBD1
clone_size: .
j_call: TRBJ2-7
cdr3_nt: TGTGCCAGCAGCCCTTGGACAGGGAAAACCTACGAGCAGTACTTC
cdr3_aa: CASSPWTGKTYEQYF

cdr3_length: 16
v_call: TRBV18
d_call: .
clone_size: .
j_call: TRBJ1-3
cdr3_nt: TGTGCCAGCTCACCACAACCACGGGGCTCTGGAAACACCATATATTTT
cdr3_aa: CASSPQPRGSGNTIYF

cdr3_length: 10
v_call: TRBV6-6
d_call: .
clone_size: .
j_call: TRBJ2-7
cdr3_nt: TGTGCCAGCAGTGCCGGGACTGTATACTTC
cdr3_aa: CASSAGTVYF

cdr3_length: 16
v_call: TRBV18
d_call: TRBD1
clone_size: .
j_call: TRBJ2-2
cdr3_nt: TGTGCCAGCTCCCCTCTGATAGGGGGCTTCACCGGGGAGCTGTTTTTT
cdr3_aa: CASSPLIGGFTGELFF

cdr3_length: 14
v_call: TRBV5-1
d_call: .
clone_size: .
j_call: TRBJ2-5
cdr3_nt: TGCGCCAGCAGCTTGGTCAGGTTACAAGAGACCCAGTACTTC
cdr3_aa: CASSLVRLQETQYF

cdr3_length: 15
v_call: TRBV7-9
d_call: .
clone_size: .
j_call: TRBJ2-1
cdr3_nt: TGTGCCAGCAGCTTACCATCCGGGAACTACAATGAGCAGTTCTTC
cdr3_aa: CASSLPSGNYNEQFF

cdr3_length: 15
v_call: TRBV28
d_call: .
clone_size: .
j_call: TRBJ1-1
cdr3_nt: TGTGCCAGCACCTTCCTTGACAGGCCGAACACTGAAGCTTTCTTT
cdr3_aa: CASTFLDRPNTEAFF

cdr3_length: 12
v_call: TRBV19
d_call: .
clone_size: .
j_call: TRBJ2-7
cdr3_nt: TGTGCCAGTAGTATCGCGGGCTACGAGCAGTACTTC
cdr3_aa: CASSIAGYEQYF

cdr3_length: 12
v_call: TRBV7-8
d_call: .
clone_size: .
j_call: TRBJ1-1
cdr3_nt: TGTGCCAGCAGCGTTATTAACACTGAAGCTTTCTTT
cdr3_aa: CASSVINTEAFF

cdr3_length: 15
v_call: TRBV4-3
d_call: .
clone_size: .
j_call: TRBJ1-4
cdr3_nt: TGCGCCAGCAGCCAAGATGTACGGACTAATGAAAAACTGTTTTTT
cdr3_aa: CASSQDVRTNEKLFF

cdr3_length: 16
v_call: TRBV30
d_call: TRBD1
clone_size: .
j_call: TRBJ2-1
cdr3_nt: TGTGCCTGGAGTTTAAAGGGACAGTTGACTTACAATGAGCAGTTCTTC
cdr3_aa: CAWSLKGQLTYNEQFF

cdr3_length: 15
v_call: TRBV19
d_call: TRBD1
clone_size: .
j_call: TRBJ1-2
cdr3_nt: TGTGCCAGTAGTACCGGACAGGCCAAAGGGGATGGCTACACCTTC
cdr3_aa: CASSTGQAKGDGYTF

cdr3_length: 15
v_call: TRBV10-3
d_call: .
clone_size: .
j_call: TRBJ1-1
cdr3_nt: TGTGCCATCAGTGAACGACAGGAGATGAACACTGAAGCTTTCTTT
cdr3_aa: CAISERQEMNTEAFF

cdr3_length: 16
v_call: TRBV10-3
d_call: TRBD2
clone_size: .
j_call: TRBJ2-2
cdr3_nt: TGTGCCATCAGACTAGCGGGAGATCTGAACACCGGGGAGCTGTTTTTT
cdr3_aa: CAIRLAGDLNTGELFF

cdr3_length: 19
v_call: TRBV11-1
d_call: .
clone_size: .
j_call: TRBJ1-5
cdr3_nt: TGTGCCAGCAGCGACCTGACAGAAACACCAATATATGTCAATCAGCCCCAGCATTTT
cdr3_aa: CASSDLTETPIYVNQPQHF

cdr3_length: 15
v_call: TRBV7-2
d_call: TRBD1
clone_size: .
j_call: TRBJ1-5
cdr3_nt: TGTGCCAGCAGCTTCAGGGGGCATAGCAATCAGCCCCAGCATTTT
cdr3_aa: CASSFRGHSNQPQHF

cdr3_length: 15
v_call: TRBV4-3
d_call: .
clone_size: once
j_call: TRBJ2-1
cdr3_nt: TGCGCCAGCAGCTTCGAGACAGGTTACTACAATGAGCAGTTCTTC
cdr3_aa: CASSFETGYYNEQFF

cdr3_length: 16
v_call: TRBV6-1
d_call: TRBD2
clone_size: .
j_call: TRBJ2-1
cdr3_nt: TGTGCCAGCAGCGAAGTCCGACTAGCGGGAGGGGTAGAGCAGTTCTTC
cdr3_aa: CASSEVRLAGGVEQFF

cdr3_length: 15
v_call: TRBV4-1
d_call: .
clone_size: once
j_call: TRBJ1-4
cdr3_nt: TGCGCCAGCAGCCAAGATCCAGGGTGGGATGAAAAACTGTTTTTT
cdr3_aa: CASSQDPGWDEKLFF

cdr3_length: 16
v_call: TRBV28
d_call: TRBD2
clone_size: .
j_call: TRBJ2-7
cdr3_nt: TGTGCCAGCAGTTTATACCCCGCTAGCGGGGGGTACGAGCAGTACTTC
cdr3_aa: CASSLYPASGGYEQYF

cdr3_length: 15
v_call: TRBV4-1
d_call: .
clone_size: .
j_call: TRBJ1-3
cdr3_nt: TGCGCCAGCAGCCAAGAATGGCAGGGGAGAAACACCATATATTTT
cdr3_aa: CASSQEWQGRNTIYF